This passage covers 29 T cell receptor beta chains from one sample sequenced in a study of shared clonotypes between healthy human individuals. This table comes from immunoSEQ multiplex PCR, and its TCRdb copy is limited to in-frame clones, with some not included. The sample holds about 2 million clones, approximately 95% seen once. The material sequenced was naive CD4+ T cells sorted from blood. The subset was: CD45RA+ positively selected. These receptors all stem from a man aged 18 to 29 in good health.

The CDR3 nucleotides read TGTGCCTGGAGTGTCTGGAGGACTAGCGGGTCTAGCTCCTACGAGCAGTACTTC. It translates to CAWSVWRTSGSSSYEQYF. The J gene is TRBJ2-7, the V gene TRBV30, with TRBD2 matching over 11 bases. Trimming cost V 0 bases and J 0 bases; bases outside gene matches: 10. The CDR3 extends over 18 amino acids. The germline V gene encodes CDR1 GTSNPN and CDR2 SVGIG (reference sequence).

With respect to this clone: This same CDR3 is encoded by further DNA sequences in the sample. The J gene is TRBJ2-7, the V gene TRBV14; D ambiguous. The CDR3 totals 12 residues. CDR1 is SGHDN, CDR2 FVKESK, per germline. Trimming took off 0 bases at V and 3 bases at J, with 3 bases between the two ends. CDR3 nucleotides: TGTGCCAGCAGCCAAGAAGGCTACGAGCAGTACTTC. Translated: CASSQEGYEQYF.

The CDR3 sequence: CASSPGRGTYEQYF. CDR3 nucleotides: TGTGCCAGCTCCCCAGGGAGGGGAACATACGAGCAGTACTTC. The chain couples TRBV18 to TRBJ2-5; 7 nucleotides align to TRBD2. Near its end, the DNA agrees better with TRBJ2-7, so the J call may be wrong. The CDR3 runs to 14 residues. The V gene's germline CDR1 is KGHSH and CDR2 LQKENI.

V usage is TRBV6-1 and J usage is TRBJ1-1; tentatively, D is TRBD1 (6 bases). The germline V gene has CDR1 MNHNS and CDR2 SASEGT. V gave up 9 bases and J gave up 4 bases, with 15 bases separating them. The CDR3 has 13 residues. The CDR3 sequence is CASRRPGATEAFF. In DNA, the CDR3 is TGTGCCAGTAGGAGACCGGGGGCCACTGAAGCTTTCTTT.

The rearrangement links TRBV4-1 to TRBJ2-1, with D possibly matching TRBD2 (6 bases). The CDR3 loop spans 18 amino acids. The V and J ends lost 0 bases and 2 bases respectively, with 17 bases between them. Germline V CDR1 and CDR2: MGHRA, YSYEKL. CDR3 bases: TGCGCCAGCAGCCAAGAGGGCCCGGGGGTGTCAACCTACAATGAGCAGTTCTTC. Translation: CASSQEGPGVSTYNEQFF.

This sequence joins TRBV28 and TRBJ2-3; a possible D gene is TRBD1 (7 bases). Trimming took off 5 bases at V and 4 bases at J, with 16 bases between the two ends. Germline assignment: CDR1 MDHEN and CDR2 SYDVKM. The CDR3 is 15 residues long. CDR3 nucleotide sequence: TGTGCCAGCAGTACCCGGGGGACAGCTTCAGATACGCAGTATTTT. Amino acids: CASSTRGTASDTQYF. The full variable domain, with the rest looked up from reference TRBV28 and TRBJ2-3, is DVKVTQSSRYLVKRTGEKVFLECVQDMDHENMFWYRQDPGLGLRLIYFSYDVKMKEKGDIPEGYSVSREKKERFSLILESASTNQTSMYLCASSTRGTASDTQYFGPGTRLTVL.

The CDR3, as DNA: TGCGCCAGCAGCCAGGGACCCAATGAGCAGTTCTTC. Encoded protein: CASSQGPNEQFF. The gene calls are TRBV5-1 and TRBJ2-1, with D perhaps assigned TRBD1 or TRBD2 (5 bases each). Deletions cut 4 bases from V and 6 bases from J, with 8 bases between. The length of the CDR3 is 12 residues. Germline lookup yields CDR1 SGHRS and CDR2 YFSETQ.

On this clone itself: Additional DNA sequences in this sample encode the identical CDR3. The CDR3: CASSQGNSPLHF. CDR3 DNA: TGTGCCAGCAGCCAAGGGAATTCACCCCTCCACTTT. The rearrangement uses TRBV14 and TRBJ1-6; no clear D gene. V lost 1 base and J 7 bases, leaving 2 bases between the germline ends. CDR1 is SGHDN, CDR2 FVKESK, per germline. This CDR3 has 12 residues.

The chain links TRBV7-9 to TRBJ1-1; D remains ambiguous. This CDR3 has 13 amino acids. The V end was cut by 2 bases, the J end by 2 bases, with 6 bases between. CDR1 is SEHNR, CDR2 FQNEAQ, per germline (reference sequence). The CDR3 DNA sequence: TGTGCCAGCAGCTTACGGATTAACACTGAAGCTTTCTTT. As protein: CASSLRINTEAFF.

V is TRBV19 and J is TRBJ2-7; TRBD1 aligns across 9 bases. After removal of 2 bases from V and 3 bases from J, the junction contained 11 bases not matched to a gene. The germline gives CDR1 LNHDA, CDR2 SQIVND (reference sequence). This CDR3 comprises 17 residues. In DNA, the CDR3 is TGTGCCAGTAGTATAAACCCCCTCAGGGACAGGGACTACGAGCAGTACTTC. Translation gives CASSINPLRDRDYEQYF.

The rearrangement uses TRBV7-2 and TRBJ2-1; D is undetermined. The CDR3 loop spans 12 amino acids. Deletions cut 2 bases from V and 5 bases from J, with 4 bases between. Germline CDR1 and CDR2: SGHTA and FQGNSA. The DNA of the CDR3 is TGTGCCAGCAGCTTAACGGACAATGAGCAGTTCTTC. It is translated as CASSLTDNEQFF.

As regards this clone: This sample includes further DNA sequences coding for the same CDR3. The chain's CDR3 is CASSYSLGGNYGYTF. DNA for the CDR3: TGTGCCAGCAGTTACTCGTTAGGGGGAAACTATGGCTACACCTTC. V is TRBV6-5 and J is TRBJ1-2; weak D call: TRBD1 (6 bases). The V gene lost 0 bases and the J gene lost 2 bases, with 10 bases spanning the gap. Germline CDR1 MNHEY, CDR2 SVGAGI. The CDR3 is made up of 15 amino acids.

In its sample, this clone was seen once. The chain employs TRBV18 and TRBJ1-1; TRBD1 matches 9 bases. The CDR3 sequence is 13 residues long. Germline V gene data show CDR1 as KGHSH and CDR2 as LQKENI. V shed 5 bases and J 6 bases; nucleotides not matched to a gene: 4. This CDR3 reads CASSWGTGSEAFF. In DNA form, the CDR3 reads TGTGCCAGCTCATGGGGGACAGGGTCTGAAGCTTTCTTT.

The V and J genes are TRBV5-5 and TRBJ1-3; D may be TRBD1 (6 bases). From germline, CDR1 is SGHKS and CDR2 YYEKEE (reference sequence). V was trimmed by 0 bases and J by 0 bases, leaving 13 bases between them. CDR3 length: 17 residues. The CDR3 loop is CASSLVGTRASGNTIYF. CDR3 sequence (DNA): TGTGCCAGCAGCTTGGTCGGGACACGAGCCTCTGGAAACACCATATATTTT.

CDR3 residues: CAIRTTSGRYNEQFF. DNA of the CDR3: TGTGCCATCAGGACCACTAGCGGGAGGTACAATGAGCAGTTCTTC. The V gene is TRBV10-3, the J gene TRBJ2-1; 12 positions match TRBD2. With V trimmed by 6 bases and J by 4 bases, 4 bases remained unmatched. The CDR3 totals 15 residues. Looked up from germline, CDR1 is ENHRY and CDR2 is SYGVKD.

The chain combines TRBV10-3 with TRBJ1-2, with a tentative D call TRBD1 (5 bases). This CDR3 has 15 residues. Per the germline V gene, CDR1 is ENHRY and CDR2 is SYGVKD. The germline V and J ends were trimmed by 3 bases and 0 bases, with 11 bases remaining between them. CDR3 amino acids: CAISEEGIANYGYTF. CDR3 in DNA: TGTGCCATCAGTGAAGAGGGGATAGCTAACTATGGCTACACCTTC.

This clone has a single count. The DNA for the CDR3 is TGTGCCTGGAGTAGACCGGGAAGCGAAGCTTTCTTT. It translates to CAWSRPGSEAFF. The V and J genes are TRBV30 and TRBJ1-1; D call uncertain. This CDR3 is 12 amino acids long. V was trimmed by 2 bases and J by 8 bases, leaving 12 bases between them. In germline, CDR1 is GTSNPN, CDR2 SVGIG (reference sequence).

This sequence joins TRBV5-4 and TRBJ2-2; tentatively, D is TRBD2 (6 bases). V lost 4 bases and J lost 4, with 17 bases in between. Germline V lookup: CDR1 SGHNT, CDR2 YYREEE (reference sequence). The CDR3 is made up of 16 amino acids. DNA for the CDR3: TGTGCCAGCAGCCCCGCTGGATGGCGGGGCACCGGGGAGCTGTTTTTT. It codes for CASSPAGWRGTGELFF. Supplemented by reference TRBV5-4 and TRBJ2-2, the full variable domain reads ETGVTQSPTHLIKTRGQQVTLRCSSQSGHNTVSWYQQALGQGPQFIFQYYREEENGRGNFPPRFSGLQFPNYSSELNVNALELDDSALYLCASSPAGWRGTGELFFGEGSRLTVL.

The genes are TRBV5-4 and TRBJ2-7, with a tentative D call TRBD2 (5 bases). CDR1 SGHNT and CDR2 YYREEE come from the germline V gene (reference sequence). CDR3 length: 14 residues. Trimming took 4 bases from V and 7 from J, leaving 18 bases between them. CDR3 nucleotides: TGTGCCAGCAGCACGGACGGAACCTCGGGGGAGCAGTACTTC. It codes for CASSTDGTSGEQYF. The full variable domain, with the rest looked up from reference TRBV5-4 and TRBJ2-7, is ETGVTQSPTHLIKTRGQQVTLRCSSQSGHNTVSWYQQALGQGPQFIFQYYREEENGRGNFPPRFSGLQFPNYSSELNVNALELDDSALYLCASSTDGTSGEQYFGPGTRLTVT.

V and J are TRBV5-3 and TRBJ2-3; TRBD1 aligns across 11 bases. TRBV5-3 is given ORF status, its function remaining uncertain. V was clipped by 3 bases and J by 4 bases; unmatched bases: 1. CDR3 length: 14 residues. CDR3 in DNA: TGTGCCAGAAGCTGGGGACAGGGGGCAGATACGCAGTATTTT. Translating it yields CARSWGQGADTQYF.

This chain joins TRBV13 and TRBJ1-2; D is uncertain. Germline lookup yields CDR1 PRHDT and CDR2 FYEKMQ (reference sequence). V was clipped by 1 base and J by 0 bases, with 9 bases between them. The CDR3 has 15 amino acids. CDR3 in DNA: TGTGCCAGCAGCTTAGAGGCAGTAGCTAACTATGGCTACACCTTC. This translates into CASSLEAVANYGYTF.

V and J are TRBV6-1 and TRBJ1-1, with D possibly TRBD1 on 5 matching bases. Trimming removed 2 bases from V and 6 bases from J, with 13 bases in between. CDR1 is MNHNS and CDR2 is SASEGT in the germline V gene. The CDR3 covers 14 residues. In DNA form, the CDR3 reads TGTGCCAGCAGTGAAACTGCAGGGCTGGCTGAAGCTTTCTTT. It encodes CASSETAGLAEAFF.

Remarks on this clone: Other nucleotide sequences from this sample produce the same CDR3. V gene TRBV5-1 combines with J gene TRBJ1-5; weak D call: TRBD1 (5 bases). CDR1 is SGHRS and CDR2 is YFSETQ in the germline V gene. The CDR3 totals 15 residues. V was cut by 4 bases and J by 1 base, with 12 bases left in between. CDR3 nucleotide sequence: TGCGCCAGCAGCCCCGGAGGGGCCAGCAATCAGCCCCAGCATTTT. This codes for CASSPGGASNQPQHF.

This clone was recorded only once. The rearrangement joins TRBV9 to TRBJ2-7; 7 bases fit TRBD2. With the DNA end fitting TRBJ2-1 better, the J assignment may be wrong. Germline CDR1 and CDR2: SGDLS and YYNGEE. This CDR3 spans 15 amino acids. CDR3 in DNA: TGTGCCAGCAGCGTAGATGCGGGAGTTTGGAATGAGCAGTTCTTC. This gives the protein CASSVDAGVWNEQFF.

The chain uses TRBV5-4 and TRBJ2-5, with a possible D match to TRBD1 (5 bases). CDR1 and CDR2 (germline): SGHNT, YYREEE (reference sequence). The CDR3 spans 13 residues. Trimming removed 4 bases from V and 3 bases from J, with 10 bases in between. CDR3 DNA sequence: TGTGCCAGCAGCCCGGACACGAAAGAGACCCAGTACTTC. Translated: CASSPDTKETQYF.

The chain uses TRBV6-6 and TRBJ2-2; perhaps D is TRBD1 or TRBD2 (6 bases each). Germline V gives CDR1 MNHNY, CDR2 SVGAGI (reference sequence). CDR3 length: 14 residues. V gave up 5 bases and J gave up 5 bases, with 12 bases separating them. In nucleotides, the CDR3 is TGTGCCAGCAGTCCCGGGGGCACGACCGGGGAGCTGTTTTTT. Translated, it gives CASSPGGTTGELFF.

V gene TRBV28 combines with J gene TRBJ1-2; D is ambiguous. V shed 6 bases and J shed 0 bases, with 14 bases lying between them. Per germline, CDR1 MDHEN and CDR2 SYDVKM. The CDR3 is 15 amino acids. The CDR3 sequence is CASSPHAGANYGYTF. CDR3 coding DNA: TGTGCCAGCAGCCCCCACGCGGGAGCTAACTATGGCTACACCTTC.

V gene TRBV4-2 combines with J gene TRBJ2-7; D perhaps matches TRBD2 (6 bases). CDR1 is LGHNA and CDR2 is YNFKEQ in the germline V gene. Trimming removed 4 bases from V and 2 bases from J, with 15 bases in between. The CDR3 runs to 15 residues. This CDR3 is CASSRSGTETYEQYF. The CDR3 DNA reads as TGTGCCAGCAGCCGGTCCGGGACTGAGACCTACGAGCAGTACTTC.

This chain links TRBV30 with TRBJ1-2; the D is unclear. Germline assignment: CDR1 GTSNPN and CDR2 SVGIG (reference sequence). This CDR3 is 16 amino acids long. Trimming shortened V by 1 base and J by 0 bases, and 15 bases separated the two germline ends. The CDR3 DNA sequence: TGTGCCTGGAGTGGCCGTGGGGTACTCCCTAACTATGGCTACACCTTC. Its protein product is CAWSGRGVLPNYGYTF. Full variable domain (rest looked up from reference TRBV30 and TRBJ1-2): SQTIHQWPATLVQPVGSPLSLECTVEGTSNPNLYWYRQAAGRGLQLLFYSVGIGQISSEVPQNLSASRPQDRQFILSSKKLLLSDSGFYLCAWSGRGVLPNYGYTFGSGTRLTVV.